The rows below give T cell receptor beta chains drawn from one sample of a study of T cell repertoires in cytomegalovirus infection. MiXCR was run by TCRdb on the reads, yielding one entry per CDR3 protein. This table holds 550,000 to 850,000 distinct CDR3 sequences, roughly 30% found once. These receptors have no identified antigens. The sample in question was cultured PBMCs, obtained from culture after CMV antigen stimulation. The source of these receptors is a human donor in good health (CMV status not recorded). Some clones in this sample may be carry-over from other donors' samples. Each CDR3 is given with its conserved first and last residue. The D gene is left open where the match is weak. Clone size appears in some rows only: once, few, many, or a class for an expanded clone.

DNA: TGTGCCAGCAGTTACTCCCAGAATCAGCCCCAGCATTTT
CDR3: CASSYSQNQPQHF
size: -
J: TRBJ1-5
V: TRBV6-5
length: 13
D: -

DNA: TGTGCCAGCAGTACAAGTTCGAGAACAGGGGCCCCATTTGGCAATCAGCCCCAGCATTTT
CDR3: CASSTSSRTGAPFGNQPQHF
size: -
J: TRBJ1-5
V: TRBV12-3/TRBV12-4
length: 20
D: TRBD1

DNA: TGTGCCAGCAGCCGCAACGAGCGGGACTATGGCTACACCTTC
CDR3: CASSRNERDYGYTF
size: -
J: TRBJ1-2
V: TRBV5-4
length: 14
D: -

DNA: TGCAGCGTTGACGGGGGAGGATCTGAGCAGTACTTC
CDR3: CSVDGGGSEQYF
size: -
J: TRBJ2-7
V: TRBV29-1
length: 12
D: -

DNA: TGTGCCAGCAGTTTAGCTGGCGGCTCGGGTTCACCCCTCCACTTT
CDR3: CASSLAGGSGSPLHF
size: -
J: TRBJ1-6
V: TRBV12-3/TRBV12-4
length: 15
D: -

DNA: TGTGCCAGTAGTGGGACACATACGGCAAGGACTGAAGCTTTCTTT
CDR3: CASSGTHTARTEAFF
size: few
J: TRBJ1-1
V: TRBV19
length: 15
D: -

DNA: TGTGCCAGCAGCTTCGAGGACAGGGGGCTGGATACGCAGTATTTT
CDR3: CASSFEDRGLDTQYF
size: -
J: TRBJ2-3
V: TRBV7-2
length: 15
D: TRBD1

DNA: TGCAGTGTTTCGGACGGGACGGTGGCTAATGAAAAACTGTTGTTT
CDR3: CSVSDGTVANEKLLF
size: -
J: TRBJ1-4
V: TRBV20-1
length: 15
D: -

DNA: TGTGCCAGCAGCTTAGCGCTGGGACTAGCGGCTCACAATGAGCAGTTCTTC
CDR3: CASSLALGLAAHNEQFF
size: -
J: TRBJ2-1
V: TRBV7-6
length: 17
D: TRBD2

DNA: TGTGCCAGCAGCGCGCAGGGGGCAGGCACTGAAGCTTTCTTT
CDR3: CASSAQGAGTEAFF
size: many
J: TRBJ1-1
V: TRBV7-2
length: 14
D: TRBD1

DNA: TGTGCCAGCAGTTTGTCACCCCGGGCCTATGGCTACACCTTC
CDR3: CASSLSPRAYGYTF
size: -
J: TRBJ1-2
V: TRBV12-3/TRBV12-4
length: 14
D: -

DNA: TGCAGTGCTAGGTCAGGGGCGGTGATGACCCAGCATTTT
CDR3: CSARSGAVMTQHF
size: -
J: TRBJ1-5
V: TRBV20-1
length: 13
D: -

DNA: TGTGCCAGCCCAAAAGGGGATGAGCAGTTCTTC
CDR3: CASPKGDEQFF
size: -
J: TRBJ2-1
V: TRBV7-1
length: 11
D: -

DNA: TGTGCCAGCAGCTCCGACCCGACTGGCTACACCTTC
CDR3: CASSSDPTGYTF
size: few
J: TRBJ1-2
V: TRBV7-9
length: 12
D: -

DNA: TGTGCCAGCAGCCCGAGACAGGGGCCATCCACGGAGCAGTACTTC
CDR3: CASSPRQGPSTEQYF
size: -
J: TRBJ2-7
V: TRBV6-2/TRBV6-3
length: 15
D: TRBD1

DNA: TGCGCCAGCAGCCTGACAGGGGCGTTGAGCTCCTACGAGCAGTACTTC
CDR3: CASSLTGALSSYEQYF
size: -
J: TRBJ2-7
V: TRBV5-1
length: 16
D: TRBD1

DNA: TGTGCTAGTGGTTTGGTAATCGGGGGGCGAGAGACCCAGTACTTC
CDR3: CASGLVIGGRETQYF
size: -
J: TRBJ2-5
V: TRBV12-5
length: 15
D: -

DNA: TGTGCCACCGCCGGGTTGCCGAACACCGGGGAGCTGTTTTTT
CDR3: CATAGLPNTGELFF
size: once
J: TRBJ2-2
V: TRBV12-3/TRBV12-4
length: 14
D: -

DNA: TGTGCCAGCTCCAACCAGGGTAACGTCTATGGCTACACCTTC
CDR3: CASSNQGNVYGYTF
size: -
J: TRBJ1-2
V: TRBV3-1
length: 14
D: -

DNA: TGTGCCATCAGTGAGGGCGGGTATACCGAGCAGTACTTC
CDR3: CAISEGGYTEQYF
size: -
J: TRBJ2-7
V: TRBV10-3
length: 13
D: -

DNA: TGTGCCAGCAGCTGGGGGACAGGGGATAACTATGGCTACACCTTC
CDR3: CASSWGTGDNYGYTF
size: -
J: TRBJ1-2
V: TRBV11-2
length: 15
D: TRBD1

DNA: TGTGCCAGCAGTTTTCGTCCGGGACACCAGAACACTGAAGCTTTCTTT
CDR3: CASSFRPGHQNTEAFF
size: few
J: TRBJ1-1
V: TRBV6-6
length: 16
D: -

DNA: TGTGCCAGCACCCACGGTCTCGGGGGGCGAGGGAGCTCTGGGGCCAACGTCCTGACTTTC
CDR3: CASTHGLGGRGSSGANVLTF
size: -
J: TRBJ2-6
V: TRBV6-1
length: 20
D: -

DNA: TGTGCCAGCAGGACAGGTGCCCTGGGGACTGGGGCCAACGTCCTGACTTTC
CDR3: CASRTGALGTGANVLTF
size: many
J: TRBJ2-6
V: TRBV6-1
length: 17
D: -

DNA: TGCAGTGCTAGAGGGCCCTGGGGCGATGAGCAGTTCTTC
CDR3: CSARGPWGDEQFF
size: -
J: TRBJ2-1
V: TRBV20-1
length: 13
D: -

DNA: TGTGCCAGCAGTGAATGGTCTAGCGGAGGCTACGAGCAGTACTTC
CDR3: CASSEWSSGGYEQYF
size: few
J: TRBJ2-7
V: TRBV6-1
length: 15
D: TRBD2

DNA: TGTGCCAGCAGCCCGACCCCGACGGGCGCAGATACGCAGTATTTT
CDR3: CASSPTPTGADTQYF
size: -
J: TRBJ2-3
V: TRBV5-3
length: 15
D: -

DNA: TGTGCCAGCAGCTTAGAGCGGGACCGCAGCTCCTATAATTCACCCCTCCACTTT
CDR3: CASSLERDRSSYNSPLHF
size: few
J: TRBJ1-6
V: TRBV7-9
length: 18
D: -

DNA: TGTGCCAGCTCGGTCCCCCCTCTAAACTATGGCTACACCTTC
CDR3: CASSVPPLNYGYTF
size: -
J: TRBJ1-2
V: TRBV11-2
length: 14
D: -

DNA: TGTGCCACGGGCCATAGAGACTATGGCTACACCTTC
CDR3: CATGHRDYGYTF
size: -
J: TRBJ1-2
V: TRBV6-6
length: 12
D: -

DNA: TGTGCCAGCAGCTTCGGAGGCCTCAATCAGCCCCAGCATTTT
CDR3: CASSFGGLNQPQHF
size: -
J: TRBJ1-5
V: TRBV11-2
length: 14
D: -

DNA: TGTCCCAGCAGTTACACCGCACGGGAGACCCAGTACTTC
CDR3: CPSSYTARETQYF
size: -
J: TRBJ2-5
V: TRBV6-5
length: 13
D: -

DNA: TGTGCCAGTAGTAAAGGGGACACTGAAGCTTTCTTT
CDR3: CASSKGDTEAFF
size: -
J: TRBJ1-1
V: TRBV19
length: 12
D: -

DNA: TGTGCCAGCAGCCCCCACCCTCTCGGGGGGGCCCCCTACAATGAGCAGTTCTTC
CDR3: CASSPHPLGGAPYNEQFF
size: few
J: TRBJ2-1
V: TRBV7-2
length: 18
D: TRBD2

DNA: TGTGCCAGCACTAGGGGCGCGAACACTGAAGCTTTCTTT
CDR3: CASTRGANTEAFF
size: few
J: TRBJ1-1
V: TRBV6-6
length: 13
D: -

DNA: TGTGCCAGCAGCTCCCCTAGCGGGGGGGCCCCAGATACGCAGTATTTT
CDR3: CASSSPSGGAPDTQYF
size: -
J: TRBJ2-3
V: TRBV7-2
length: 16
D: TRBD2

DNA: TGTGCCAGTAGTAAGGGGATCTTCTCTGGAAACACCATATATTTT
CDR3: CASSKGIFSGNTIYF
size: -
J: TRBJ1-3
V: TRBV19
length: 15
D: -

DNA: TGTGCCAGCAGTAACAGGGGGCTGAAGGGCTACACCTTC
CDR3: CASSNRGLKGYTF
size: -
J: TRBJ1-2
V: TRBV12-3/TRBV12-4
length: 13
D: TRBD1

DNA: TGTGCCAGCAGCTCTAATCCGGGAGGGGTTGCAAGGGGCTACACCTTC
CDR3: CASSSNPGGVARGYTF
size: -
J: TRBJ1-2
V: TRBV12-3/TRBV12-4
length: 16
D: -

DNA: TGTGCCAGCAGCTTATATGGGAGCACTGGGGCCAACGTCCTGACTTTC
CDR3: CASSLYGSTGANVLTF
size: many
J: TRBJ2-6
V: TRBV7-8
length: 16
D: -

DNA: TGTGCCATCAGTGAGTCGGGGCAGGGAGCCACAAACACAGATACGCAGTATTTT
CDR3: CAISESGQGATNTDTQYF
size: few
J: TRBJ2-3
V: TRBV10-3
length: 18
D: -

DNA: TGTGCCAGCAGTTACCGGGGCAGACCCGGCAACCCGTACGAGCAGTACTTC
CDR3: CASSYRGRPGNPYEQYF
size: -
J: TRBJ2-7
V: TRBV6-2/TRBV6-3
length: 17
D: -

DNA: TGTGCCAGCAGCCTACGGGGGGTTTACGAGCAGTACTTC
CDR3: CASSLRGVYEQYF
size: -
J: TRBJ2-7
V: TRBV5-4
length: 13
D: TRBD2

DNA: TGTGCCACCCGGGACAGGGTAATCCACGAGCAGTACTTC
CDR3: CATRDRVIHEQYF
size: -
J: TRBJ2-7
V: TRBV27
length: 13
D: TRBD1

DNA: TGTGCCAGCAGGGGGACGGCCACCGGGGAGCTGTTTTTT
CDR3: CASRGTATGELFF
size: -
J: TRBJ2-2
V: TRBV2
length: 13
D: -

DNA: TGTGCCAGCAGCTTAGTAGCGTGGGGGGAGCAGTTCTTC
CDR3: CASSLVAWGEQFF
size: many
J: TRBJ2-1
V: TRBV7-2
length: 13
D: -

DNA: TGTGCCAGCGGGCAGGGACTGGGCGCTGAAGCTTTCTTT
CDR3: CASGQGLGAEAFF
size: -
J: TRBJ1-1
V: TRBV12-3/TRBV12-4
length: 13
D: -

DNA: TGTGCCAGCAGCTTGAACGATTTTGGTAGGAGCTATGGCTACACCTTC
CDR3: CASSLNDFGRSYGYTF
size: few
J: TRBJ1-2
V: TRBV7-9
length: 16
D: -

DNA: TGTGCCAGCAGCTTAAATAGCGGTGGCACAGATACGCAGTATTTT
CDR3: CASSLNSGGTDTQYF
size: few
J: TRBJ2-3
V: TRBV2
length: 15
D: -

DNA: TGCGCCAGCAGCCAAGTAACAGGGGGCGCCGGAAACACCATATATTTT
CDR3: CASSQVTGGAGNTIYF
size: once
J: TRBJ1-3
V: TRBV4-1
length: 16
D: TRBD1

DNA: TGTGCCAGCAGTCGGACAGGCGATTTGGGGGGTACGCAGTATTTT
CDR3: CASSRTGDLGGTQYF
size: few
J: TRBJ2-3
V: TRBV6-1
length: 15
D: -